The 20 T cell receptor beta chains presented below share a single source sample, sequenced in a study of cytomegalovirus exposure and HLA in healthy donors. The PCR used 60 Vbeta and 13 Jbeta primers. TCRdb's copy holds only in-frame clones and misses some; the assay was immunoSEQ multiplex PCR. The sample has 55,000 to 70,000 clones; 70% are singletons. The sample consisted of PBMCs. The receptors were sampled from a woman aged 55-70 years in good health and CMV-seropositive.

Remarks on this clone: Germline is not matched at one junction end, which may reflect a read error. V usage is TRBV7-9 and J usage is TRBJ1-6; D call uncertain. This CDR3 has 17 amino acids. Germline CDR1 SEHNR, CDR2 FQNEAQ (reference sequence). The CDR3 here is CSSSLVVLSSYNSPLHF. In DNA, the CDR3 is TGTTCCAGCAGCTTAGTTGTTCTGAGCTCCTATAATTCACCCCTCCACTTT.

This clone was recorded a few times. V and J are TRBV7-8 and TRBJ2-1, with 7 bases fitting TRBD1. This CDR3 has 15 residues. The trim removed 6 bases at V and 8 bases at J, leaving 13 bases unmatched. The germline V gene has CDR1 SGHVS and CDR2 FQNEAQ. CDR3 in DNA: TGTGCCAGCAGGCCAGACAGGGCCCCCGGGTATGAGCAGTTCTTC. Translating it yields CASRPDRAPGYEQFF.

This chain joins TRBV7-2 and TRBJ2-1; 9 positions agree with TRBD1. Per the germline V gene, CDR1 is SGHTA and CDR2 is FQGNSA. V lost 1 base, J lost 7 bases, and 14 bases stayed unmatched. CDR3 length: 18 amino acids. CDR3 loop: CASSLGLSGDRESNEQFF. As DNA, the CDR3 is TGTGCCAGCAGCTTAGGGCTTTCTGGGGACAGGGAATCGAATGAGCAGTTCTTC.

The V call is TRBV15, the J call TRBJ1-4; no reliable D call. CDR1 LNHNV and CDR2 YYDKDF come from the germline V gene (reference sequence). The CDR3 runs 15 residues. V lost 1 base, J lost 4 bases, and 10 bases lay in between. The CDR3 DNA is TGTGCCACCAGCAGAGTTGCGGGGTTTAATGAAAAACTGTTTTTT. Translation gives CATSRVAGFNEKLFF. The variable domain in full, with the rest retrieved from reference TRBV15 and TRBJ1-4, is DAMVIQNPRYQVTQFGKPVTLSCSQTLNHNVMYWYQQKSSQAPKLLFHYYDKDFNNEADTPDNFQSRRPNTSFCFLDIRSPGLGDTAMYLCATSRVAGFNEKLFFGSGTQLSVL.

The chain couples TRBV4-3 to TRBJ2-7; D is unresolved. Germline CDR1 reads LGHNA; CDR2 reads YSLEER. This CDR3 has 13 residues. Trimming removed 3 bases at V and 6 bases at J, with 12 bases between. CDR3 sequence: CASSHPGATEQYF. As DNA, the CDR3 is TGCGCCAGCAGCCACCCCGGTGCTACCGAGCAGTACTTC.

The V call is TRBV29-1, the J call TRBJ1-2; a possible D gene is TRBD1 (6 bases). The V and J ends lost 4 bases and 0 bases respectively, with 18 bases between them. The CDR3 runs 16 residues. Per the germline V gene, CDR1 is SQVTM and CDR2 is ANQGSEA. CDR3 DNA sequence: TGCAGCGTTGGAGAGGGACATTCCGATTCTAACTATGGCTACACCTTC. Its translation: CSVGEGHSDSNYGYTF.

V gene TRBV15 combines with J gene TRBJ1-5; D might be TRBD1 (6 bases). V lost 8 bases and J lost 6, with 20 bases in between. The CDR3 sequence is 15 residues long. The germline gives CDR1 LNHNV, CDR2 YYDKDF (reference sequence). CDR3 nucleotides: TGTGCCACCCGGGCGGGGGGCGCGTGGGGTCAGCCCCAGCATTTT. It codes for CATRAGGAWGQPQHF.

The chain carries TRBV9 and TRBJ1-1, with D perhaps matching TRBD1 (5 bases). This CDR3 has 17 residues. Trimming cost V 0 bases and J 0 bases, with 15 bases left between them. CDR1 is SGDLS and CDR2 is YYNGEE in the germline V gene. The DNA of the CDR3 is TGTGCCAGCAGCGTAGGGACCTCGACAGTCATGAACACTGAAGCTTTCTTT. This sequence encodes CASSVGTSTVMNTEAFF.

The chain is built from TRBV5-1 and TRBJ1-4, with TRBD1 matching 10 bases. The CDR3 loop spans 14 amino acids. CDR1 is SGHRS and CDR2 is YFSETQ in the germline V gene. Trimming removed 4 bases from V and 5 bases from J; junction bases left unmatched: 2. The CDR3 loop is CASSQGQGNEKLFF. The CDR3 DNA follows: TGCGCCAGCAGCCAGGGACAGGGGAATGAAAAACTGTTTTTT.

This chain joins TRBV7-6 and TRBJ1-1; TRBD1 matches at 7 bases. V lost 5 bases, J lost 3 bases, and 9 bases stayed unmatched. The CDR3 covers 15 residues. Germline V gene data show CDR1 as SGHVS and CDR2 as FNYEAQ. The CDR3 region has the DNA TGTGCCAGCAGCGTGGGAAGACAGGGTTACACTGAAGCTTTCTTT. Translated, it gives CASSVGRQGYTEAFF. The entire variable domain, with the rest obtained from reference TRBV7-6 and TRBJ1-1, is as follows: GAGVSQSPRYKVTKRGQDVALRCDPISGHVSLYWYRQALGQGPEFLTYFNYEAQQDKSGLPNDRFSAERPEGSISTLTIQRTEQRDSAMYRCASSVGRQGYTEAFFGQGTRLTVV.

This sequence joins TRBV4-2 and TRBJ2-3; 11 bases match TRBD2. J lost 6 bases, V lost 0 bases, and 5 bases had no gene match. Germline CDR1 and CDR2: LGHNA and YNFKEQ. This CDR3 is 16 amino acids long. The CDR3 DNA reads TGTGCCAGCAGCCAAGATACTAGCGGGGGCGGGGATACGCAGTATTTT. Protein sequence: CASSQDTSGGGDTQYF.

The chain recombines TRBV7-9 with TRBJ2-7, with 10 positions matching TRBD2. The CDR3 length is 13 residues. Germline lookup yields CDR1 SEHNR and CDR2 FQNEAQ (reference sequence). CDR3 loop: CSSRASGGYEQYF. As DNA, the CDR3 is TGTTCCTCCCGGGCTAGCGGGGGCTACGAGCAGTACTTC.

The genes are TRBV5-1 and TRBJ1-3; TRBD1 matches 8 bases. Losses at the gene ends were 4 bases for V and 3 bases for J; bases not matched to a gene: 9. CDR1 and CDR2 (germline): SGHRS, YFSETQ. The CDR3 sequence is 16 residues long. CDR3 in amino acids: CASSLAGGIGGNTIYF. CDR3 nucleotide sequence: TGCGCCAGCAGCCTTGCAGGGGGCATAGGTGGAAACACCATATATTTT.

J is TRBJ2-7 and V is TRBV20-1; D gene ambiguous. The length of the CDR3 is 10 residues. Germline lookup yields CDR1 DFQATT and CDR2 SNEGSKA (reference sequence). V lost 3 bases and J 7 bases, leaving 7 bases between the germline ends. CDR3 region: CSASRGEQYF. The DNA for the CDR3 is TGCAGTGCTAGCAGAGGAGAGCAGTACTTC.

J is TRBJ2-5 and V is TRBV11-3; 9 bases fit TRBD1. The junction had 3 bases not matched to a gene; V was cut back by 5 bases and J by 5 bases. Germline-derived CDR1 and CDR2 are SGHNT and YENEEA. The CDR3 sequence is 13 residues long. The CDR3 coding sequence is TGTGCCAGCAGCGATGGGACAGGGGAGACCCAGTACTTC. Translated, it gives CASSDGTGETQYF.

V is TRBV7-2 and J is TRBJ1-4; TRBD1 agrees at 7 bases. The CDR3 sequence is 14 residues long. Per the germline V gene, CDR1 is SGHTA and CDR2 is FQGNSA. V trimming: 5 bases; J trimming: 11 bases; junction bases outside the gene matches: 11. The CDR3 bases are TGTGCCAGCAGCGTCGACAGGGAACCGGGGAAACTGTTTTTT. Protein: CASSVDREPGKLFF.

This clone was detected a few times. Other DNA sequences of this sample code for an identical CDR3. This chain joins TRBV7-8 and TRBJ2-7; perhaps TRBD2 as D (5 bases). The CDR3 runs to 13 residues. Germline values: CDR1 SGHVS, CDR2 FQNEAQ. Written as DNA, the CDR3 is TGTTCTAGCAAGCTGGAGCCGGCATACGAGCAGTACTTC. Translation gives CSSKLEPAYEQYF.

The J gene is TRBJ2-7, the V gene TRBV5-4, with 10 bases fitting TRBD2. This CDR3 has 16 residues. V lost 2 bases to trimming and J lost 5 bases; unmatched junction nucleotides: 10. Germline V gives CDR1 SGHNT, CDR2 YYREEE (reference sequence). The CDR3 sequence: CASSFPTSGGAHEQYF. CDR3 DNA: TGTGCCAGCAGCTTTCCCACCAGCGGGGGGGCCCACGAGCAGTACTTC.

This chain links TRBV5-1 with TRBJ1-1; D ambiguous. Germline V gives CDR1 SGHRS, CDR2 YFSETQ. With 2 bases removed from V and 6 bases from J, the gap between germline ends came to 17 bases. This CDR3 contains 15 residues. The DNA of the CDR3 is TGCGCCAGCAGCTTTGTAGGTGCGGGAGTCTCTGAAGCTTTCTTT. It translates to CASSFVGAGVSEAFF.

The chain is built from TRBV18 and TRBJ2-3; 12 positions match TRBD2. The CDR3 contains 16 residues. Germline V lookup: CDR1 KGHSH, CDR2 LQKENI. J gave up 7 bases and V 3 bases, and 8 bases lay outside the gene matches. The CDR3 DNA sequence: TGTGCCAGCTCACCGGCTAGCGGGGGGGCTGGACATACGCAGTATTTT. Translation gives CASSPASGGAGHTQYF.